This T cell receptor (beta chain) was documented in a study of identical twins. TCRdb re-called the 5' RACE reads with MiXCR, one entry per CDR3 protein. This sample yields over 550,000 distinct CDR3 sequences, of which about 7% are seen a single time; roughly 1.6% belongs to the top ten. The trim removed 1 base at V and 7 bases at J, leaving 6 bases unmatched. CDR1 and CDR2 (germline): SGHDN, FVKESK. There are 16 residues in the CDR3. Healthy Caucasians provided all donations. Study findings and constraints: Within monozygotic twins, out-of-frame TCR alpha sharing was underestimated by the models. Twins' surplus sharing was weaker for beta out-of-frame sequences.

The table lists this clonotype with many counts. Its antigen is currently unknown. These data also formed part of another study, on yellow fever vaccine responses in identical twins.

The chain has TRBV14 and TRBJ2-1; TRBD2 agrees at 11 bases. The origin of this receptor is a woman aged 18-30 years in good health. The sequenced material came from PBMCs. The CDR3 is CASSQGKASGRNEQFF. Written as DNA, the CDR3 is TGTGCCAGCAGCCAAGGGAAGGCTAGCGGGAGGAATGAGCAGTTCTTC.